This T cell receptor beta chain was profiled in a study of Graves' ophthalmopathy and Graves' hyperthyroidism. Overall study: At initial diagnosis, peripheral blood was obtained, and this preceded any treatment.

Using RNA transcripts, the TCR beta CDR3 regions were amplified. Scientists carried out first-round RT-PCR using HTBI primers and then a second-round multiplex PCR. MiXCR, applied by TCRdb to the multiplex PCR reads, yields one record per CDR3 protein. The sample has hundreds of thousands of distinct CDR3 sequences; about 15% are singletons. The study enrolled ophthalmopathy donors with moderate-to-severe activity, CAS ≥3, NOSPECS ≥4 and duration under 3 months. Patients were diagnosed from clinical symptoms, serum thyroxine, TRAb, thyroid ultrasound and orbital computed tomography. With V trimmed by 3 bases and J by 7 bases, 10 bases remained unmatched. The germline V gene encodes CDR1 SGHAT and CDR2 FQNNGV. The length of the CDR3 is 17 residues. Worth noting for this clonotype: The antigen remains undetermined.

Regarding the study as a whole: Blood also contained most of the expanded thyroid clonotypes above 0.001 frequency.

The material sequenced was blood. This chain uses TRBV11-2 with TRBJ2-5; 14 nucleotides line up with TRBD2. The clonotype originates from a woman aged 25-40 years with Graves' ophthalmopathy. In nucleotides, the CDR3 is TGTGCCAGCAGCTTCGTACCGGGACTAGCGGGGGTCTGGACCCAGTACTTC. It yields the protein CASSFVPGLAGVWTQYF.